The source of this T cell receptor beta chain is a study of shared clonotypes between healthy human individuals. Background on the study: There were three CD4 naive, three CD4 memory, two CD8 naive and one CD8 memory plates per donor.

The table came from immunoSEQ multiplex PCR; TCRdb's copy has only in-frame clones and leaves some out. The sample comprises millions of clones, over 85% of which are singletons, and 0.1% to 0.15% rests with the top ten. V was shortened by 0 bases and J by 0 bases, with 7 bases between the two germline ends. The V gene's germline CDR1 is SGHRS and CDR2 YFSETQ. The CDR3 extends over 16 amino acids. The chain joins TRBV5-1 to TRBJ2-6; D uncertain. The sequence derives from a man between 18 and 35 years old in good health. Source material: naive CD4+ T cells sorted from blood. The subset here: CD45RA+ positively selected. The CDR3 DNA follows: TGCGCCAGCAGCTTGGAGGGCGGCTCTGGGGCCAACGTCCTGACTTTC. Amino acid sequence: CASSLEGGSGANVLTF.